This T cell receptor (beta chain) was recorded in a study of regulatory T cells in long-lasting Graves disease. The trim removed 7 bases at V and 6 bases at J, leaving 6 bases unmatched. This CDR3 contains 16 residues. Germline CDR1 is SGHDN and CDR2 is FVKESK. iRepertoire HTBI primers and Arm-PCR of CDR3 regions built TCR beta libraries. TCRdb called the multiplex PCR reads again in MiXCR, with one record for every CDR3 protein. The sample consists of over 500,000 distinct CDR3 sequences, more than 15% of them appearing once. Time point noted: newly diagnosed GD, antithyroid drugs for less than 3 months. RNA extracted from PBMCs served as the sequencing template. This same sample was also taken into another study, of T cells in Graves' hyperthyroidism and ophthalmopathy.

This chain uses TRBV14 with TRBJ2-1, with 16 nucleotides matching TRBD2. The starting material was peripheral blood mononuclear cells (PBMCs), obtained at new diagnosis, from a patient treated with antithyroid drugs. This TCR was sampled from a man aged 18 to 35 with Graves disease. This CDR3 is CASKGLAGGPSNEQFF. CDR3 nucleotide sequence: TGTGCCAGCAAGGGACTAGCGGGAGGGCCAAGCAATGAGCAGTTCTTC.